One and the same sample provided the 22 T cell receptor beta chains below, sequenced in a study of identical twins. Using its own MiXCR run on the 5' RACE reads, TCRdb lists one record per CDR3 protein. The table has roughly 1,500,000 distinct CDR3 sequences, around a third seen once. Sequenced input: cord blood. The receptors derive from a newborn girl in good health.

This clonotype has just a few counts. The chain combines TRBV13 with TRBJ2-7, with 9 bases fitting TRBD2. Germline-derived CDR1 and CDR2 are PRHDT and FYEKMQ (reference sequence). CDR3 size: 15 residues. After removal of 5 bases from V and 0 bases from J, the junction contained 5 bases not matched to a gene. In DNA form, the CDR3 reads TGTGCCAGCAGCGCAACGACTAGCGGCTCCTACGAGCAGTACTTC. It translates to CASSATTSGSYEQYF.

This clonotype was found many times. The chain recombines TRBV28 with TRBJ2-5; 8 bases line up with TRBD2. This CDR3 contains 17 residues. The V gene end was trimmed by 6 bases and the J gene end by 2 bases; junction bases not matched to a gene: 14. Germline lookup yields CDR1 MDHEN and CDR2 SYDVKM. The CDR3: CASSLAMPAGEQETQYF. Here the CDR3 DNA reads TGTGCCAGCAGCCTCGCAATGCCAGCGGGAGAACAAGAGACCCAGTACTTC.

This chain links TRBV9 with TRBJ2-2; no firm D call. The CDR3 spans 13 residues. The germline V gene encodes CDR1 SGDLS and CDR2 YYNGEE. V lost 3 bases to trimming and J lost 5 bases, with 8 bases between them. DNA for the CDR3: TGTGCCAGCAGCGCGTCAGCAACCGGGGAGCTGTTTTTT. It yields the protein CASSASATGELFF.

The V gene is TRBV12-5, the J gene TRBJ2-3; weak D call: TRBD2 (6 bases). Germline V gene data show CDR1 as LGHNT and CDR2 as FRNRAP. V lost 3 bases and J lost 2, with 12 bases in between. The CDR3 totals 15 residues. In DNA form, the CDR3 reads TGTGCTAGTGGTTTCGCAGGGACTTACACAGATACGCAGTATTTT. This sequence encodes CASGFAGTYTDTQYF.

CDR3: CASRLITGGFDEQYF. CDR3 in DNA: TGCGCCAGCAGATTGATAACTGGGGGGTTCGATGAGCAGTACTTC. The chain links TRBV5-1 to TRBJ2-7; D possibly corresponds to TRBD2 (6 bases). This CDR3 is 15 amino acids long. Germline V CDR1 and CDR2: SGHRS, YFSETQ. V lost 5 bases to trimming and J lost 7 bases, with 22 bases between them.

The chain combines TRBV12-3 or TRBV12-4 with TRBJ2-5; perhaps D is TRBD1 or TRBD2 (6 bases each). Trimming took 6 bases from V and 11 from J, leaving 25 bases between them. This CDR3 contains 15 residues. The CDR3 DNA is TGTGCCAGCAGGTTGCAGGGGACTGTCCCCAATGAGCAGTACTTC. The encoded protein is CASRLQGTVPNEQYF.

The chain links TRBV3-1 to TRBJ1-1; no clear D. V lost 0 bases and J lost 4, with 15 bases in between. Germline-derived CDR1 and CDR2 are LGHDT and YNNKEL (reference sequence). This CDR3 is built from 16 residues. The CDR3 sequence is CASSQDMGSVGTEAFF. The CDR3, as DNA: TGTGCCAGCAGCCAAGACATGGGCTCAGTGGGCACTGAAGCTTTCTTT. The full variable domain, with the rest looked up from reference TRBV3-1 and TRBJ1-1, is DTAVSQTPKYLVTQMGNDKSIKCEQNLGHDTMYWYKQDSKKFLKIMFSYNNKELIINETVPNRFSPKSPDKAHLNLHINSLELGDSAVYFCASSQDMGSVGTEAFFGQGTRLTVV.

This clonotype was counted a few times. The chain carries TRBV7-8 and TRBJ2-7; maybe TRBD2 (6 bases). Trimming took 5 bases from V and 3 from J, leaving 17 bases between them. Germline V gene sequence: CDR1 SGHVS, CDR2 FQNEAQ. CDR3 length equals 15 residues. The DNA for the CDR3 is TGTGCCAGCAGCGTATATAGGACGGGACTCTACGAGCAGTACTTC. Translation: CASSVYRTGLYEQYF.

This CDR3 reads CASSYRQGIRQPQHF. CDR3 nucleotides: TGTGCCAGCAGTTACCGCCAGGGTATTCGTCAGCCCCAGCATTTT. The chain couples TRBV6-6 to TRBJ1-5, with D tentatively TRBD1 (5 bases). With 2 bases removed from V and 6 bases from J, the gap between germline ends came to 14 bases. The CDR3 totals 15 residues. Germline assignment: CDR1 MNHNY and CDR2 SVGAGI (reference sequence).

This clonotype was detected only a few times. The rearrangement joins TRBV20-1 to TRBJ2-3; D assignment may be TRBD1 or TRBD2 (5 bases each). Germline V CDR1 and CDR2: DFQATT, SNEGSKA (reference sequence). The CDR3 totals 16 residues. V lost 6 bases, J lost 1 base, and 20 bases lay in between. In DNA form, the CDR3 reads TGCAGTGCGTCCAACCGGGGCCCAGAGGGCACAGATACGCAGTATTTT. Its protein product is CSASNRGPEGTDTQYF.

The J gene is TRBJ2-3, the V gene TRBV3-1, with D tentatively TRBD1 (6 bases). The CDR3 totals 13 residues. Germline V CDR1 and CDR2: LGHDT, YNNKEL (reference sequence). V was pared by 2 bases and J by 8 bases, with 11 bases between. CDR3 sequence: CASSQPARGTQYF. In nucleotides, the CDR3 is TGTGCCAGCAGCCAACCGGCCAGGGGTACGCAGTATTTT.

The chain recombines TRBV6-1 with TRBJ2-5, with 8 bases lining up with TRBD1. The J call may be wrong; the DNA end is better matched by TRBJ2-7. This CDR3 is built from 18 residues. From germline, CDR1 is MNHNS and CDR2 SASEGT. CDR3 loop: CASSPNSKIRDRRLEQYF. The CDR3, as DNA: TGTGCCAGCAGTCCGAACTCCAAAATCCGGGACAGGAGGCTCGAGCAGTACTTC.

The J gene is TRBJ1-2, the V gene TRBV28; D is undetermined. The CDR3 covers 14 residues. Germline V CDR1 and CDR2: MDHEN, SYDVKM. The V end lost 3 bases, the J end lost 0 bases, and 8 bases lay between the germline ends. The CDR3 nucleotides read TGTGCCAGCAGTTTGTCTCAGACTAACTATGGCTACACCTTC. It encodes CASSLSQTNYGYTF.

V is TRBV27 and J is TRBJ2-7, with 9 bases matching TRBD1. Germline V gives CDR1 MNHEY, CDR2 SMNVEV (reference sequence). The CDR3 consists of 14 residues. The V gene end was trimmed by 4 bases and the J gene end by 6 bases; junction bases not matched to a gene: 7. DNA of the CDR3: TGTGCCAGCAGTTCCCGGGACAGGGTAGGCGAGCAGTACTTC. Its translation: CASSSRDRVGEQYF.

This clonotype was counted at least ten times. The J gene is TRBJ2-7, the V gene TRBV28; 11 bases are shared with TRBD1. The CDR3 runs 14 residues. CDR1 and CDR2 from the germline V gene are MDHEN and SYDVKM. V lost 8 bases, J lost 2 bases, and 5 bases stayed unmatched. CDR3 sequence: CASARDRGAYEQYF. The CDR3 coding sequence is TGTGCCAGCGCCCGGGACAGGGGGGCCTACGAGCAGTACTTC. Full variable domain (remainder filled in from reference TRBV28 and TRBJ2-7): DVKVTQSSRYLVKRTGEKVFLECVQDMDHENMFWYRQDPGLGLRLIYFSYDVKMKEKGDIPEGYSVSREKKERFSLILESASTNQTSMYLCASARDRGAYEQYFGPGTRLTVT.

This sequence joins TRBV3-1 and TRBJ2-1; TRBD2 is a possible D gene (6 bases). The CDR3 loop spans 14 amino acids. Trimming removed 7 bases at V and 10 bases at J, with 20 bases between. Per germline, CDR1 LGHDT and CDR2 YNNKEL (reference sequence). The CDR3 DNA sequence: TGTGCCAGCATAGAACAGCCGGGAGAGAGGGAGCAGTTCTTC. This gives the protein CASIEQPGEREQFF.

This clonotype was detected a few times. The gene calls are TRBV5-1 and TRBJ2-3, with 7 positions matching TRBD2. Germline CDR1 reads SGHRS; CDR2 reads YFSETQ. J gave up 2 bases and V 2 bases, and 8 bases lay outside the gene matches. The CDR3 length is 16 residues. CDR3 sequence reads: CASSFGLADNTDTQYF. The CDR3 DNA reads TGCGCCAGCAGCTTCGGCCTAGCGGACAACACAGATACGCAGTATTTT.

The J gene is TRBJ2-7, the V gene TRBV20-1; TRBD2 aligns across 8 bases. Germline V gene data show CDR1 as DFQATT and CDR2 as SNEGSKA (reference sequence). This CDR3 has 14 residues. J lost 7 bases, V lost 5 bases, and 13 bases had no gene match. The CDR3 nucleotides are TGCAGTGCTTGTCCTAGCGGGCTTTACAATGAGCAGTACTTC. This encodes CSACPSGLYNEQYF.

This CDR3 reads CSATGGSQPQHF. In nucleotides, the CDR3 is TGCAGTGCTACGGGGGGCTCTCAGCCCCAGCATTTT. V is TRBV20-1 and J is TRBJ1-5; D might be TRBD1 (6 bases). Trimming cost V 4 bases and J 6 bases, with 10 bases left between them. Germline V gene lookup returns CDR1 DFQATT and CDR2 SNEGSKA (reference sequence). The CDR3 sequence is 12 residues long.

The chain uses TRBV19 and TRBJ2-7, with a possible D match to TRBD1 (5 bases). With 1 base removed from V and 3 bases from J, the gap between germline ends came to 10 bases. The CDR3 has 14 amino acids. Germline values: CDR1 LNHDA, CDR2 SQIVND (reference sequence). CDR3 protein: CASSIVDRNYEQYF. CDR3 in DNA: TGTGCCAGTAGTATAGTAGACAGAAACTACGAGCAGTACTTC.

The chain is built from TRBV7-9 and TRBJ1-1; 8 bases map to TRBD1. J lost 3 bases, V lost 5 bases, and 8 bases had no gene match. CDR1 SEHNR and CDR2 FQNEAQ come from the germline V gene (reference sequence). The CDR3 runs to 15 residues. For the CDR3, the DNA is TGTGCCAGCAGCGCGACAGGGGCATTGTACACTGAAGCTTTCTTT. Amino acids: CASSATGALYTEAFF.

The table lists this clonotype with a few counts. The chain combines TRBV10-3 with TRBJ1-1; 9 nucleotides agree with TRBD1. The CDR3 runs 14 residues. CDR1 is ENHRY, CDR2 SYGVKD, per germline. V lost 6 bases and J lost 1; bases outside the gene matches: 3. The CDR3 spells CAIREGQGNTEAFF. The CDR3 DNA follows: TGTGCCATCAGGGAGGGACAGGGGAACACTGAAGCTTTCTTT.